Included here is one TCR beta chain sequence, with context. The entry originates in a study of T cell changes during pregnancy in multiple sclerosis. Sequenced by immunoSEQ multiplex PCR; TCRdb stores in-frame clones only, minus some. The data show about 46,000 clones, with around 90% seen just once and approximately 2.9% held by the top ten. V lost 8 bases and J 2 bases, leaving 15 bases between the germline ends. CDR1 LGHNA and CDR2 YNFKEQ come from the germline V gene. The CDR3 runs 15 residues. The source was CD8+ T cells from peripheral blood mononuclear cells, collected in the second trimester of pregnancy. The receptor was derived from a female donor with multiple sclerosis, enrolled in a pregnancy study. The chain has TRBV4-2 and TRBJ2-2; maybe TRBD2 (7 bases). The CDR3 DNA is TGTGCCAGCGGGACGGGGGGCCTTAACACCGGGGAGCTGTTTTTT. Translation gives CASGTGGLNTGELFF.